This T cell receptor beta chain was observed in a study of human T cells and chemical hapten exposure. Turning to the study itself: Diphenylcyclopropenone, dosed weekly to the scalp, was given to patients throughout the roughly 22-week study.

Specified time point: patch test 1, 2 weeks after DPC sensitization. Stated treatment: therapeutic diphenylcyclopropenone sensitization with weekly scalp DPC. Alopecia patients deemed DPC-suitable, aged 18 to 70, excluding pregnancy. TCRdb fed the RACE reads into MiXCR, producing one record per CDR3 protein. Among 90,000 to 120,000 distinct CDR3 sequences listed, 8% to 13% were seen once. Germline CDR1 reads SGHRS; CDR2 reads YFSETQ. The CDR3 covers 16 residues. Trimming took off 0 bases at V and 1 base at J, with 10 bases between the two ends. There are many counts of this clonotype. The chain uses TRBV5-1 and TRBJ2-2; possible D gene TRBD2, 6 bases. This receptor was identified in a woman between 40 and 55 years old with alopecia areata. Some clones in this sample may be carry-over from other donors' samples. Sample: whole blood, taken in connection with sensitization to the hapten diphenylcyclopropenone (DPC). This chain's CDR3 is CASSLERDLNTGELFF. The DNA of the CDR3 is TGCGCCAGCAGCTTGGAGAGGGACTTGAACACCGGGGAGCTGTTTTTT.